This T cell receptor beta chain came from a study of shared clonotypes between healthy human individuals. Points on this clone: No antigen is known for it. Other DNA sequences from this sample encode an identical CDR3 as well.

The CDR3 has 12 residues. The V end was cut by 5 bases, the J end by 2 bases, with 3 bases between. Germline CDR1 MDHEN, CDR2 SYDVKM. The table came from immunoSEQ multiplex PCR; TCRdb's copy has only in-frame clones and leaves some out. The profile shows roughly 1,600,000 clones, less than 99% of them singletons. Study findings and constraints: Researchers sampled only blood; tissue repertoires likely differ. Naive subsets generally exceeded memory subsets in estimated richness.

V and J are TRBV28 and TRBJ2-2; D ambiguous. Sequenced material: naive CD4+ T cells sorted from blood. Indicated subset: CD45RA+ positively selected. The source is a man aged 30-40 years in good health. The CDR3 here is CASSQNTGELFF. The CDR3 region has the DNA TGTGCCAGCAGTCAAAACACCGGGGAGCTGTTTTTT.